These 2 T cell receptor beta chains originate from one sample sequenced in a study of blood T cell repertoires in COVID-19. The data were produced by immunoSEQ multiplex PCR, yet TCRdb's version contains in-frame clones alone and is incomplete. The table has under 200,000 clones, around 84% seen once. Material: peripheral blood. The receptors come from a woman aged 55-69 years with COVID-19, enrolled during active disease.

This chain joins TRBV18 and TRBJ1-1, with TRBD1 matching over 12 bases. After removal of 4 bases from V and 4 bases from J, the junction contained 10 bases not matched to a gene. Germline-derived CDR1 and CDR2 are KGHSH and LQKENI. CDR3 length: 17 amino acids. DNA of the CDR3: TGTGCCAGCTCACAACTGGGACAGGGGGCACGAAGCACTGAAGCTTTCTTT. Encoded protein: CASSQLGQGARSTEAFF.

CDR3 region: CASSPTGIANEKLFF. DNA for the CDR3: TGTGCCAGCAGCCCAACGGGTATAGCTAATGAAAAACTGTTTTTT. V and J are TRBV7-2 and TRBJ1-4; D not certain. There are 15 residues in the CDR3. V shed 5 bases and J shed 3 bases, with 13 bases lying between them. Germline values: CDR1 SGHTA, CDR2 FQGNSA. Full variable domain (missing parts from reference TRBV7-2 and TRBJ1-4): GAGVSQSPSNKVTEKGKDVELRCDPISGHTALYWYRQSLGQGLEFLIYFQGNSAPDKSGLPSDRFSAERTGGSVSTLTIQRTQQEDSAVYLCASSPTGIANEKLFFGSGTQLSVL.